The 28 T cell receptor beta chains presented below share a single source sample, sequenced in a study of identical twins. TCRdb reanalysed the 5' RACE reads using MiXCR and keeps one entry per CDR3 protein. The sample lists about 890,000 distinct CDR3 sequences; around an eighth were seen once. The sample was also reused in another study, on yellow fever vaccine responses in identical twins.

Sequencing was carried out using PBMCs. These TCRs come from a woman between 18 and 30 years old in good health.

This clonotype appeared a few times. The chain combines TRBV20-1 with TRBJ2-1, with 7 bases fitting TRBD2. The germline V gene encodes CDR1 DFQATT and CDR2 SNEGSKA (reference sequence). Trimming cost V 0 bases and J 2 bases; bases outside gene matches: 7. The length of the CDR3 is 16 residues. The CDR3 sequence: CSARDHGRTTYNEQFF. DNA of the CDR3: TGCAGTGCTAGAGATCACGGGAGGACTACCTACAATGAGCAGTTCTTC.

This clonotype was detected only a few times. The CDR3 is CASSRLATTYNEQFF. The CDR3 bases are TGTGCCAGCAGCCGACTTGCCACTACCTACAATGAGCAGTTCTTC. The V and J genes are TRBV7-9 and TRBJ2-1; D not resolved. V shed 5 bases and J shed 2 bases, with 13 bases lying between them. This CDR3 is 15 amino acids long. Germline V gene lookup returns CDR1 SEHNR and CDR2 FQNEAQ (reference sequence).

This chain connects TRBV19 to TRBJ2-5; D is unresolved. This CDR3 comprises 13 residues. Per germline, CDR1 LNHDA and CDR2 SQIVND (reference sequence). The V and J ends lost 3 bases and 4 bases respectively, with 9 bases between them. The CDR3: CASSITEAETQYF. For the CDR3, the DNA is TGTGCCAGTAGTATCACAGAGGCAGAGACCCAGTACTTC.

The CDR3 reads CASSQRDGNEQFF. The CDR3 DNA is TGTGCCAGCAGCCAGAGGGATGGGAATGAGCAGTTCTTC. The V call is TRBV11-2, the J call TRBJ2-1; TRBD2 is a possible D gene (5 bases). Germline CDR1 and CDR2: SGHAT and FQNNGV. Trimming took 5 bases from V and 7 from J, leaving 12 bases between them. The CDR3 consists of 13 residues.

V and J are TRBV25-1 and TRBJ1-6; perhaps TRBD1 as D (5 bases). CDR3 length: 15 amino acids. The germline gives CDR1 MGHDK, CDR2 SYGVNS. V was trimmed by 4 bases and J by 7 bases, leaving 14 bases between them. In DNA, the CDR3 is TGTGCCAGCAGTGGGACCAGGGTGCGAAATTCACCCCTCCACTTT. It specifies CASSGTRVRNSPLHF.

This clonotype was observed a handful of times. The chain is built from TRBV3-1 and TRBJ1-2; D call uncertain. In germline, CDR1 is LGHDT, CDR2 YNNKEL (reference sequence). V lost 1 base, J lost 2 bases, and 11 bases lay in between. This CDR3 is 15 amino acids long. The CDR3 DNA reads as TGTGCCAGCAGCCAAGTCAATTGGCTCAACTATGGCTACACCTTC. Its translation is CASSQVNWLNYGYTF.

This chain uses TRBV12-3 or TRBV12-4 with TRBJ1-6, with D unclear. V dropped 3 bases and J dropped 7 bases, with 7 bases sitting between them. The CDR3 has 13 residues. CDR3 coding DNA: TGTGCCAGCAGTTTTCGTGTAAATTCACCCCTCCACTTT. Translating gives CASSFRVNSPLHF.

In its sample, this clonotype was seen a few times. The chain joins TRBV18 to TRBJ2-4; D unresolved. The germline V and J ends were trimmed by 6 bases and 6 bases, with 18 bases remaining between them. Germline V gene lookup returns CDR1 KGHSH and CDR2 LQKENI. This CDR3 is 15 amino acids long. Here the CDR3 DNA reads TGTGCCAGCTCGAAGATCATTGCGTCCGCAAACATTCAGTACTTC. Protein sequence: CASSKIIASANIQYF.

This clonotype was counted between two and nine times. The gene calls are TRBV10-2 and TRBJ1-1; D is unclear. Germline CDR1 WSHSY, CDR2 SAAADI. V dropped 3 bases and J dropped 1 base, with 6 bases sitting between them. The CDR3 has 13 residues. The CDR3 reads CASSEVGNTEAFF. The CDR3 nucleotides are TGCGCCAGCAGTGAAGTTGGGAACACTGAAGCTTTCTTT.

This clonotype showed up just a few times. This chain connects TRBV5-5 to TRBJ2-2; D remains ambiguous. CDR3 size: 14 residues. The V and J ends lost 5 bases and 1 base respectively, with 9 bases between them. Germline V gene sequence: CDR1 SGHKS, CDR2 YYEKEE (reference sequence). The CDR3 here is CASRPVQNTGELFF. The CDR3 region has the DNA TGTGCCAGCAGACCCGTCCAGAACACCGGGGAGCTGTTTTTT. The full variable domain, with the rest looked up from reference TRBV5-5 and TRBJ2-2, is DAGVTQSPTHLIKTRGQQVTLRCSPISGHKSVSWYQQVLGQGPQFIFQYYEKEERGRGNFPDRFSARQFPNYSSELNVNALLLGDSALYLCASRPVQNTGELFFGEGSRLTVL.

The J gene is TRBJ2-1, the V gene TRBV5-5; 7 bases map to TRBD1. Germline assignment: CDR1 SGHKS and CDR2 YYEKEE (reference sequence). The ends lost 4 bases at V and 4 bases at J; junction bases unmatched: 11. The CDR3 runs 16 residues. CDR3 sequence: CASSLAQQGIYNEQFF. The CDR3 bases are TGTGCCAGCAGCCTTGCCCAACAGGGGATTTACAATGAGCAGTTCTTC. Full variable domain (missing parts from reference TRBV5-5 and TRBJ2-1): DAGVTQSPTHLIKTRGQQVTLRCSPISGHKSVSWYQQVLGQGPQFIFQYYEKEERGRGNFPDRFSARQFPNYSSELNVNALLLGDSALYLCASSLAQQGIYNEQFFGPGTRLTVL.

V is TRBV12-3 or TRBV12-4 and J is TRBJ2-7; D uncertain. CDR3 length: 14 residues. Trimming shortened V by 1 base and J by 2 bases, and 9 bases separated the two germline ends. For the CDR3, the DNA is TGTGCCAGCAGTTTAGGTCAGGATACCTACGAGCAGTACTTC. Translated: CASSLGQDTYEQYF.

A few counts support this clonotype. The chain employs TRBV20-1 and TRBJ2-3; TRBD2 might be the D (5 bases). CDR3 length: 11 amino acids. The germline V gene encodes CDR1 DFQATT and CDR2 SNEGSKA (reference sequence). V lost 7 bases and J lost 9, with 14 bases in between. CDR3 protein: CSVRKWETQYF. The DNA of the CDR3 is TGCAGTGTCCGGAAGTGGGAGACGCAGTATTTT.

This clonotype was seen ten or more times. The chain joins TRBV20-1 to TRBJ2-3; a weak D match, TRBD2 (6 bases). From germline, CDR1 is DFQATT and CDR2 SNEGSKA (reference sequence). CDR3 length: 12 residues. Trimming stripped 3 bases from V and 6 bases from J, with 10 bases between. The CDR3: CSASGSGDTQYF. DNA for the CDR3: TGCAGTGCTAGCGGGAGTGGGGATACGCAGTATTTT.

This clonotype was recorded many times. The chain recombines TRBV5-6 with TRBJ2-3; D is ambiguous. This CDR3 is 14 amino acids long. V was cut by 1 base and J by 3 bases, with 9 bases left in between. From germline, CDR1 is SGHDT and CDR2 YYEEEE. The CDR3 region has the DNA TGTGCCAGCAGCTTGAGAGTTGGGACAGATACGCAGTATTTT. It encodes CASSLRVGTDTQYF.

The V gene is TRBV4-1, the J gene TRBJ2-5, with D possibly being TRBD1 (6 bases). CDR1 is MGHRA and CDR2 is YSYEKL in the germline V gene. V dropped 3 bases and J dropped 5 bases, with 19 bases sitting between them. This CDR3 has 16 residues. CDR3 DNA sequence: TGCGCCAGCAGCCAGAATAATTACAGGGCGGGCGAGACCCAGTACTTC. Its protein is CASSQNNYRAGETQYF.

This clonotype occurred a few times. A much larger clone differs from this one at a single base, so this may be a read error. The V gene is TRBV7-7, the J gene TRBJ2-3; D call uncertain. Looked up from germline, CDR1 is SSHAT and CDR2 is FNYEAQ (reference sequence). This CDR3 contains 14 residues. Trimming left V 5 bases short and J 0 bases short, with 9 bases between. CDR3 residues: CASSPDISTDTQYF. DNA of the CDR3: TGTGCCAGCAGCCCCGACATTAGCACAGATACGCAGTATTTT. The full variable domain, rest sourced from reference TRBV7-7 and TRBJ2-3, is GAGVSQSPRYKVTKRGQDVTLRCDPISSHATLYWYQQALGQGPEFLTYFNYEAQPDKSGLPSDRFSAERPEGSISTLTIQRTEQRDSAMYRCASSPDISTDTQYFGPGTRLTVL.

This clonotype was seen more than once but under ten times. The chain carries TRBV10-3 and TRBJ1-1; D remains unclear. The length of the CDR3 is 14 residues. Trimming pared 1 base from V and 4 bases from J, leaving 10 bases between. The germline V gene encodes CDR1 ENHRY and CDR2 SYGVKD. The CDR3 reads CAISEWPASTEAFF. Here the CDR3 DNA reads TGTGCCATCAGTGAGTGGCCCGCCAGCACTGAAGCTTTCTTT.

This clonotype was counted ten times or more. V usage is TRBV7-8 and J usage is TRBJ1-5, with 10 bases fitting TRBD1. The CDR3 spans 15 residues. CDR1 and CDR2 (germline): SGHVS, FQNEAQ. The junction had 6 bases not matched to a gene; V was cut back by 3 bases and J by 7 bases. CDR3 in DNA: TGTGCCAGCAGCTTTGGGGAGGACAGGGGGCAGCCCCAGCATTTT. Translated: CASSFGEDRGQPQHF.

This clonotype has just a few counts. This chain joins TRBV29-1 and TRBJ1-1; the match to TRBD1 covers 7 bases. There are 16 residues in the CDR3. The germline gives CDR1 SQVTM, CDR2 ANQGSEA. The J segment lost 6 bases and the V segment lost 4 bases, leaving 17 bases of the junction unmatched. CDR3 protein: CSVVGGYGITGAEAFF. DNA of the CDR3: TGCAGCGTTGTGGGGGGATACGGGATAACAGGGGCTGAAGCTTTCTTT. The full variable domain, its missing parts supplied by reference TRBV29-1 and TRBJ1-1, is SAVISQKPSRDICQRGTSLTIQCQVDSQVTMMFWYRQQPGQSLTLIATANQGSEATYESGFVIDKFPISRPNLTFSTLTVSNMSPEDSSIYLCSVVGGYGITGAEAFFGQGTRLTVV.

This clonotype has only a few counts. This chain joins TRBV12-3 or TRBV12-4 and TRBJ2-5, with a weak D call TRBD2 (5 bases). CDR3 length: 14 residues. V was cut by 7 bases and J by 2 bases, with 14 bases left in between. The DNA of the CDR3 is TGTGCCAGCACGCCGATTAGCGTACAAGAGACCCAGTACTTC. It encodes CASTPISVQETQYF.

This clonotype has at least ten counts. V is TRBV10-3 and J is TRBJ1-6; 8 nucleotides line up with TRBD1. Trimming took 4 bases from V and 10 from J; bases not matched to a gene: 6. The CDR3 loop spans 14 amino acids. The germline gives CDR1 ENHRY, CDR2 SYGVKD. Written as DNA, the CDR3 is TGTGCCATCAGTGGTTGGCAGGGGGCCTCACCCCTCCACTTT. Translation gives CAISGWQGASPLHF.

In this sample, this clonotype turned up a few times. For the CDR3, the DNA is TGTGCCAGCAGCTTAGTGAGACGACAGGACTATGGCTACACCTTC. Its translation: CASSLVRRQDYGYTF. V gene TRBV7-8 combines with J gene TRBJ1-2; D is possibly TRBD1 (6 bases). The CDR3 length is 15 residues. Germline V gene lookup returns CDR1 SGHVS and CDR2 FQNEAQ. The V end was cut by 1 base, the J end by 3 bases, with 12 bases between.

The chain joins TRBV3-1 to TRBJ2-5; either TRBD1 or TRBD2 may supply D (5 bases each). The CDR3 is 18 amino acids. Germline V CDR1 and CDR2: LGHDT, YNNKEL (reference sequence). With 0 bases removed from V and 5 bases from J, the gap between germline ends came to 22 bases. DNA of the CDR3: TGTGCCAGCAGCCAAGATGGGGCTAAACTAGGGGCGAAGGAGACCCAGTACTTC. This encodes CASSQDGAKLGAKETQYF.

The chain combines TRBV5-6 with TRBJ2-7; a weak D match, TRBD2 (5 bases). Germline CDR1 and CDR2: SGHDT and YYEEEE. There are 13 residues in the CDR3. Deletions cut 1 base from V and 2 bases from J, with 7 bases between. CDR3: CASSLYGAYEQYV. The CDR3 DNA follows: TGTGCCAGCAGCTTGTACGGGGCCTACGAGCAGTACGTC.

This clonotype was seen a few times. CDR3 bases: TGTGCCAGCAGTTTAAACCGGGACAGGGGGCTTTATGGCTACACCTTC. This gives the protein CASSLNRDRGLYGYTF. The V call is TRBV7-9, the J call TRBJ1-2; 12 bases align to TRBD1. Trimming cost V 6 bases and J 5 bases; bases outside gene matches: 10. The CDR3 runs 16 residues. CDR1 is SEHNR and CDR2 is FQNEAQ in the germline V gene (reference sequence).

This clonotype has at least ten counts. The rearrangement joins TRBV20-1 to TRBJ1-1; TRBD1 is a possible D gene (5 bases). The CDR3 sequence is 14 residues long. Trimming stripped 2 bases from V and 1 base from J, with 11 bases between. Germline-derived CDR1 and CDR2 are DFQATT and SNEGSKA (reference sequence). The CDR3 protein is CSARRGPGNTEAFF. The CDR3 region has the DNA TGCAGTGCTAGAAGGGGCCCGGGGAACACTGAAGCTTTCTTT.

This chain connects TRBV10-3 to TRBJ2-4, with 7 bases identical to TRBD1. CDR3 length: 16 amino acids. J gave up 6 bases and V 0 bases, and 8 bases lay outside the gene matches. Germline V lookup: CDR1 ENHRY, CDR2 SYGVKD. The CDR3 DNA is TGTGCCATCAGTGAGTCGCCGACCCGGGACAGAAACATTCAGTACTTC. Protein sequence: CAISESPTRDRNIQYF.